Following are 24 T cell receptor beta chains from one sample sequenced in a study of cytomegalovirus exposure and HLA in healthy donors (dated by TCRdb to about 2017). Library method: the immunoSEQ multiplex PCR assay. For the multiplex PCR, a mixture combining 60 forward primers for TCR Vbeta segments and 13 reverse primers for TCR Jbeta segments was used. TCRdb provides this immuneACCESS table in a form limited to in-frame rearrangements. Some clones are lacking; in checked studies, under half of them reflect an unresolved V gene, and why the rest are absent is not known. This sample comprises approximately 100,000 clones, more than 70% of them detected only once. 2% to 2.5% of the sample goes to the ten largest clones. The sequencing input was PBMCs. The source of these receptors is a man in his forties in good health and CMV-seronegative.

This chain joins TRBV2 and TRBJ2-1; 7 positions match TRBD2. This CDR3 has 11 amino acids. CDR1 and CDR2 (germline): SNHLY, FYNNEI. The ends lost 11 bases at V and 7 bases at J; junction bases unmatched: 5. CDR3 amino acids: CAVNGGNEQFF. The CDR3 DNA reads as TGTGCCGTCAACGGGGGGAATGAGCAGTTCTTC.

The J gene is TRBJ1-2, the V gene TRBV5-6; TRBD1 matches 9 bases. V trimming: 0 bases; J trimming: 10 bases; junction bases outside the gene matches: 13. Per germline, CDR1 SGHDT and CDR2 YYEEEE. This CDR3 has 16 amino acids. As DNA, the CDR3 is TGTGCCAGCAGCTTGGTTCTTACAGGGGGCAGTAAGGACTACACCTTC. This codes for CASSLVLTGGSKDYTF.

CDR3 bases: TGTGCCAGCAGTGGATGGACAGGGGGTAGCACTGAAGCTTTCTTT. It codes for CASSGWTGGSTEAFF. The rearrangement uses TRBV6-4 and TRBJ1-1; the match to TRBD1 covers 10 bases. The CDR3 loop spans 15 amino acids. Germline V gene lookup returns CDR1 MRHNA and CDR2 SNTAGT. Unmatched junction bases numbered 6, after V lost 4 bases and J lost 4 bases.

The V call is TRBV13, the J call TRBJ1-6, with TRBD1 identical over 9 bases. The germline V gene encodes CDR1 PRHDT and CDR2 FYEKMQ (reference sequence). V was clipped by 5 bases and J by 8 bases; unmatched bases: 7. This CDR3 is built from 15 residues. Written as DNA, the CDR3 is TGTGCCAGCAGCCGCTATGACAGGGGGGATTCACCCCTCCACTTT. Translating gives CASSRYDRGDSPLHF.

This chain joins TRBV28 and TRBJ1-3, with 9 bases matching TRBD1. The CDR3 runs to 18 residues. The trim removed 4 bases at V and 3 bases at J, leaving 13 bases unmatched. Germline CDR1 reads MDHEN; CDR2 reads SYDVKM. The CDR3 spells CASSSRLSQGALGNTIYF. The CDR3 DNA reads TGTGCCAGCAGTTCACGACTCTCACAGGGGGCGCTTGGAAACACCATATATTTT. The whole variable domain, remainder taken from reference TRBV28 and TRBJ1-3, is DVKVTQSSRYLVKRTGEKVFLECVQDMDHENMFWYRQDPGLGLRLIYFSYDVKMKEKGDIPEGYSVSREKKERFSLILESASTNQTSMYLCASSSRLSQGALGNTIYFGEGSWLTVV.

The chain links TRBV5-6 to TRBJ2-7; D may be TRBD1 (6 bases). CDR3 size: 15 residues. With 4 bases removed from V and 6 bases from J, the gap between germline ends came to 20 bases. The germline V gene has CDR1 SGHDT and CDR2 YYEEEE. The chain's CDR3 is CASSRRGQGIGEQYF. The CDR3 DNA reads TGTGCCAGCAGCCGTCGTGGGCAGGGGATTGGCGAGCAGTACTTC.

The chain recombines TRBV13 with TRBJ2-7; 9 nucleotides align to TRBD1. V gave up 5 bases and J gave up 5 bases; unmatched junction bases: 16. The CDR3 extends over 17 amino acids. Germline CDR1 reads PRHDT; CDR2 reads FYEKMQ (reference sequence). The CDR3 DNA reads TGTGCCAGCAGCCCCACCCCCTCCGGGACAGGGTCCCACGAGCAGTACTTC. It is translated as CASSPTPSGTGSHEQYF.

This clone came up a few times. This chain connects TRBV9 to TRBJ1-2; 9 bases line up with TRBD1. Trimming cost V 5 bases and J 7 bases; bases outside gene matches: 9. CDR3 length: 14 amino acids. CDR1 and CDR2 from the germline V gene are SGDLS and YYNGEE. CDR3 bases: TGTGCCAGCAGAATAACGCCGGACAGGGGTGGCTACACCTTC. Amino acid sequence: CASRITPDRGGYTF.

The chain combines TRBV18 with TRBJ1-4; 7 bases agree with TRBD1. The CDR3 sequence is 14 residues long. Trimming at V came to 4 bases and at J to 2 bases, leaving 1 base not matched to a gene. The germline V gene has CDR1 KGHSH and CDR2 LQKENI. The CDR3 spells CASSQGATNEKLFF. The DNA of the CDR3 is TGTGCCAGCTCACAGGGGGCGACTAATGAAAAACTGTTTTTT.

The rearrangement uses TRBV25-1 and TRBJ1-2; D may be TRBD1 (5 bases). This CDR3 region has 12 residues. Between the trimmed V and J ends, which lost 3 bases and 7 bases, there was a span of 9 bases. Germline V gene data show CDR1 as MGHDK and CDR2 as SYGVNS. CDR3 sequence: CASSDAGLGYTF. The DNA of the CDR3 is TGTGCCAGCAGTGACGCAGGGCTTGGCTACACCTTC.

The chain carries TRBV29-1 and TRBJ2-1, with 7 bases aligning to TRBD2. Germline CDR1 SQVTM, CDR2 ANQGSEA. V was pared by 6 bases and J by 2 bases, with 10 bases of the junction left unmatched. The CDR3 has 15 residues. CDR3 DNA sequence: TGCAGCGTGGGGTCTGAGCGGGGTCCCTACAATGAGCAGTTCTTC. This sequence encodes CSVGSERGPYNEQFF.

The CDR3 DNA follows: TGCGCCAGCAGCTCCCTAGCGGGGGGGAACACCGGGGAGCTGTTTTTT. Translating it yields CASSSLAGGNTGELFF. The chain combines TRBV5-1 with TRBJ2-2, with TRBD2 identical over 11 bases. Germline V gene lookup returns CDR1 SGHRS and CDR2 YFSETQ. The CDR3 spans 16 residues. V dropped 3 bases and J dropped 1; count of bases not matched to a gene: 2.

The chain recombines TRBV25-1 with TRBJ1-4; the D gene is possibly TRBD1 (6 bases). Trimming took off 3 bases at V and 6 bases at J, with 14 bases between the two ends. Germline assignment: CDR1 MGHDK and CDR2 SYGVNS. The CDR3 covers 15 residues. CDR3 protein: CASSDPRGPYEKLFF. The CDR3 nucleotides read TGTGCCAGCAGTGACCCCAGGGGACCCTATGAAAAACTGTTTTTT.

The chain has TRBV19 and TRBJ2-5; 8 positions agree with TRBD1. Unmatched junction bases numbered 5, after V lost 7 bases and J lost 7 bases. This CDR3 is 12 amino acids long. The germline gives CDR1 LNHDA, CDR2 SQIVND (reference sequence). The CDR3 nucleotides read TGTGCCAGTACAGGGGGCTGGGGGACCCAGTACTTC. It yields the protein CASTGGWGTQYF.

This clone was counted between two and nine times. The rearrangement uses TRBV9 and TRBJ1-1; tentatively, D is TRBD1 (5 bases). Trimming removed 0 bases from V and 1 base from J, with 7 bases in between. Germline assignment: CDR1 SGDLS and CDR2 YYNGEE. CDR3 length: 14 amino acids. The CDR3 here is CASSVAQENTEAFF. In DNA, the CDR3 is TGTGCCAGCAGCGTAGCACAGGAGAACACTGAAGCTTTCTTT.

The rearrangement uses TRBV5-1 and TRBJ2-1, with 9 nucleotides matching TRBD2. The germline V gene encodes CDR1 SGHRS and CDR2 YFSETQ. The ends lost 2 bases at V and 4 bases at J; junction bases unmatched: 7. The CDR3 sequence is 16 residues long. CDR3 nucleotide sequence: TGCGCCAGCAGCTTACCAAGCGGGGGGAGGTACAATGAGCAGTTCTTC. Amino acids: CASSLPSGGRYNEQFF.

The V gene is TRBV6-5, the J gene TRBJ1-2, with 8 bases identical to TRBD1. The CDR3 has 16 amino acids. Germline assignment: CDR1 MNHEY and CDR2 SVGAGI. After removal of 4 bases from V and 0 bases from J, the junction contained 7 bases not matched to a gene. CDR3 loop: CASSSGTGAANYGYTF. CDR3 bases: TGTGCCAGCAGTTCCGGGACAGGCGCCGCTAACTATGGCTACACCTTC.

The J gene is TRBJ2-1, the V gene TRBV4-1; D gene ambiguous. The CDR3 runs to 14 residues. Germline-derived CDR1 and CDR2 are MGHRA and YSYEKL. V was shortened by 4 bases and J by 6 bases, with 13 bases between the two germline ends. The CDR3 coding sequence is TGCGCCAGCAGCCCCGGGTTACTGGGCAATGAGCAGTTCTTC. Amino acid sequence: CASSPGLLGNEQFF.

The DNA for the CDR3 is TGTGCCAGCAGCGAGCCAGGGGGGCAAGAGACCCAGTACTTC. Protein product: CASSEPGGQETQYF. The chain employs TRBV5-5 and TRBJ2-5; weak D call: TRBD1 (7 bases). Trimming took 4 bases from V and 2 from J, leaving 12 bases between them. There are 14 residues in the CDR3. Per germline, CDR1 SGHKS and CDR2 YYEKEE (reference sequence).

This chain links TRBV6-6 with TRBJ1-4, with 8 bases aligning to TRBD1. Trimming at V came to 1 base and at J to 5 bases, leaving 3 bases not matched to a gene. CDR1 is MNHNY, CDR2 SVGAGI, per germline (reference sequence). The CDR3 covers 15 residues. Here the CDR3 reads CASSYFGQGNEKLFF. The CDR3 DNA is TGTGCCAGCAGTTACTTTGGACAGGGCAATGAAAAACTGTTTTTT.

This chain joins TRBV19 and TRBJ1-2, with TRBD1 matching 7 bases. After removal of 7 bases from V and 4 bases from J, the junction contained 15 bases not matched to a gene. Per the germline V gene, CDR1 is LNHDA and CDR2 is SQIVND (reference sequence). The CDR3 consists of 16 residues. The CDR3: CASILRSDRAPYGYTF. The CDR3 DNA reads TGTGCCAGTATTCTCAGATCTGACAGGGCACCCTATGGCTACACCTTC.

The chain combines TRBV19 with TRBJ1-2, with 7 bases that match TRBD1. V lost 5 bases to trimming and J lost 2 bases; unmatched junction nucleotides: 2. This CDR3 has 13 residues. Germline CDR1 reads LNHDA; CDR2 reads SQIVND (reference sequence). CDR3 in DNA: TGTGCCAGTAGTTCGACAGGGAACTATGGCTACACCTTC. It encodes CASSSTGNYGYTF.

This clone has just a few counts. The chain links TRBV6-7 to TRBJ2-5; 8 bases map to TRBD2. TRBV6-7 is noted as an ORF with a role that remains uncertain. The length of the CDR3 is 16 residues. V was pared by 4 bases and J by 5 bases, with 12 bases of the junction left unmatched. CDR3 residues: CASSLTGTRPWETQYF. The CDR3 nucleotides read TGTGCCAGCAGTTTAACCGGGACTAGACCATGGGAGACCCAGTACTTC.

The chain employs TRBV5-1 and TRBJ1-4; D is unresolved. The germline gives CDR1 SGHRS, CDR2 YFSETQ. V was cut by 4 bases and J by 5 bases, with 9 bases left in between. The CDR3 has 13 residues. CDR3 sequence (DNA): TGCGCCAGCAGCCCGGGAACCAATGAAAAACTGTTTTTT. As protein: CASSPGTNEKLFF.